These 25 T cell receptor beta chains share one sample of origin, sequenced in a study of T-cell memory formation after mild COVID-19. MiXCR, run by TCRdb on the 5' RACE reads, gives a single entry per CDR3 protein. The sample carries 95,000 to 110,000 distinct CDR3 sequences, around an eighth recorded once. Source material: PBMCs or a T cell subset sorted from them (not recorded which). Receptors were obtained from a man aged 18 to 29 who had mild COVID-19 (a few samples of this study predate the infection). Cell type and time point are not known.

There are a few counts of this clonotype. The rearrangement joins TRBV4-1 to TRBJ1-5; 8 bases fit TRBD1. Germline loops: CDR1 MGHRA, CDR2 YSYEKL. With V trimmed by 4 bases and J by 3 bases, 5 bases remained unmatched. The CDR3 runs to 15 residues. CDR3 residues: CASSPQTGDNQPQHF. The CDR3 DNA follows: TGCGCCAGCAGCCCGCAGACAGGGGACAATCAGCCCCAGCATTTT.

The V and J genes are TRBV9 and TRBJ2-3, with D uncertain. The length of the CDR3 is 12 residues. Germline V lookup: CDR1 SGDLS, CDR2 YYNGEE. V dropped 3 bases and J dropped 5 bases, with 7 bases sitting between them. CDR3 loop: CASSASGDTQYF. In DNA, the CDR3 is TGTGCCAGCAGCGCAAGTGGAGATACGCAGTATTTT.

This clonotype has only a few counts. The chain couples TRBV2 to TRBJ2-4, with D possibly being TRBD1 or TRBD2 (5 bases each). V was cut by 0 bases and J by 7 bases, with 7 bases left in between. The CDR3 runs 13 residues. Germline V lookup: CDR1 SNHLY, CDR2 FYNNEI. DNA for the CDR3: TGTGCCAGCAGTGAAGCGGGACGGAACATTCAGTACTTC. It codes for CASSEAGRNIQYF. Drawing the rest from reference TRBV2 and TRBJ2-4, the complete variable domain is EPEVTQTPSHQVTQMGQEVILRCVPISNHLYFYWYRQILGQKVEFLVSFYNNEISEKSEIFDDQFSVERPDGSNFTLKIRSTKLEDSAMYFCASSEAGRNIQYFGAGTRLSVL.

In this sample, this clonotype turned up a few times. CDR3 nucleotide sequence: TGTGCCAGTCGACAGGGGATGGGGACTGAAGCTTTCTTT. Protein product: CASRQGMGTEAFF. The V gene is TRBV19, the J gene TRBJ1-1; 8 nucleotides agree with TRBD1. The CDR3 is 13 residues long. The germline V gene encodes CDR1 LNHDA and CDR2 SQIVND (reference sequence). V shed 8 bases and J 5 bases; nucleotides not matched to a gene: 7.

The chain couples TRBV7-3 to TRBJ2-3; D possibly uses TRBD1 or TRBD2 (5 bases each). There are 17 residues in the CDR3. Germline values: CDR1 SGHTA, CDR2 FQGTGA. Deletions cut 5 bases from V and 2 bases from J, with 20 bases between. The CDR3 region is CASSHSPWGSSTDTQYF. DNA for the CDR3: TGTGCCAGCAGCCACTCACCCTGGGGGTCCTCCACAGATACGCAGTATTTT.

CDR3 sequence (DNA): TGTGCCGTTGGGGGACAGGGGCCGAGGGATACGCAGTATTTT. Amino acid sequence: CAVGGQGPRDTQYF. This chain links TRBV6-1 with TRBJ2-3; 10 positions agree with TRBD1. CDR3 length: 14 residues. Per the germline V gene, CDR1 is MNHNS and CDR2 is SASEGT. V was pared by 11 bases and J by 6 bases, with 11 bases of the junction left unmatched.

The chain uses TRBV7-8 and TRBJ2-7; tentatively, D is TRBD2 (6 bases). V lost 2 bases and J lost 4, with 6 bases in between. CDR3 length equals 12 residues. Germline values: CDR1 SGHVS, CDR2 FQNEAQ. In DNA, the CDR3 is TGTGCCAGCAGCTTACGGGGGTACGAGCAGTACTTC. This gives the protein CASSLRGYEQYF.

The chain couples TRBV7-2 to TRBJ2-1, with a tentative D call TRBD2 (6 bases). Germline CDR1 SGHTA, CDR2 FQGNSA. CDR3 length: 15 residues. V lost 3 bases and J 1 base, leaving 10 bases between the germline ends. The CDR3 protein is CASSLRGLSYNEQFF. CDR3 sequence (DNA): TGTGCCAGCAGCTTGCGGGGTTTGTCCTACAATGAGCAGTTCTTC.

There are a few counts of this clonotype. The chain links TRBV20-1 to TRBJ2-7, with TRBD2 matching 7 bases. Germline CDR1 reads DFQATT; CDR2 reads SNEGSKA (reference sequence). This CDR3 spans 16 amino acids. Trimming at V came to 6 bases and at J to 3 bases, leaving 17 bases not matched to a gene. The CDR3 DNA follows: TGCAGTGCGGGAACCAAGGGGCAGGGAGGGATCTACGAGCAGTACGTC. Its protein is CSAGTKGQGGIYEQYV.

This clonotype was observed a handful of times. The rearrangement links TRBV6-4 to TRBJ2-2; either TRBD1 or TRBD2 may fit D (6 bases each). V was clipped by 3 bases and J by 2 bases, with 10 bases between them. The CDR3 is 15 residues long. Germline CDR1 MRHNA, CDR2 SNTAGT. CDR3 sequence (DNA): TGTGCCAGCAGTGAGGGGGGACAAAACACCGGGGAGCTGTTTTTT. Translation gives CASSEGGQNTGELFF.

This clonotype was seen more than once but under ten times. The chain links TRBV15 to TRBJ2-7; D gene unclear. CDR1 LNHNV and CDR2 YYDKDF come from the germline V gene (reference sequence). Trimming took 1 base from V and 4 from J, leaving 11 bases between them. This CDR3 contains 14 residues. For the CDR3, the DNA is TGTGCCACCAGCAGAGCCACTGATGGTTACGAGCAGTACTTC. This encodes CATSRATDGYEQYF.

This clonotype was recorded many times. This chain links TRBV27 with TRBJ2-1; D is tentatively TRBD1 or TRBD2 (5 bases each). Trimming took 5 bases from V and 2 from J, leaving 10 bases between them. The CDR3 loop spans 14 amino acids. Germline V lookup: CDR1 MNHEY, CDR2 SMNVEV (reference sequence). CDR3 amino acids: CASSPGPTYNEQFF. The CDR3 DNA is TGTGCCAGCAGTCCGGGGCCTACCTACAATGAGCAGTTCTTC.

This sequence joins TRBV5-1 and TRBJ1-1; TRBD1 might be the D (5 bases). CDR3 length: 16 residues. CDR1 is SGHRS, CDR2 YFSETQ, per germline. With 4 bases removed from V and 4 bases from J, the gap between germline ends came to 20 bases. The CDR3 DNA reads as TGCGCCAGCAGCCCGGAGGCGCCCATGGGGGGCACTGAAGCTTTCTTT. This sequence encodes CASSPEAPMGGTEAFF.

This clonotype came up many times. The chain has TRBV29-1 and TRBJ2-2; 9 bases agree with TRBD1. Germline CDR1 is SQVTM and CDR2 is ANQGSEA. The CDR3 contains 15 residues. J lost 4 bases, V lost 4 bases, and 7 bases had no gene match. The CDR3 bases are TGCAGCGTTGCGGACAGGGGTTTGAGCACCGGGGAGCTGTTTTTT. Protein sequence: CSVADRGLSTGELFF.

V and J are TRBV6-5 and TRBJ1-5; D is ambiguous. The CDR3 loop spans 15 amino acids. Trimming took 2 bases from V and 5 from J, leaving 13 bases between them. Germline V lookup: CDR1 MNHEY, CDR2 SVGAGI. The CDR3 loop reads CASSYGPSKDQPQHF. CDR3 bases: TGTGCCAGCAGTTACGGACCCTCAAAGGATCAGCCCCAGCATTTT.

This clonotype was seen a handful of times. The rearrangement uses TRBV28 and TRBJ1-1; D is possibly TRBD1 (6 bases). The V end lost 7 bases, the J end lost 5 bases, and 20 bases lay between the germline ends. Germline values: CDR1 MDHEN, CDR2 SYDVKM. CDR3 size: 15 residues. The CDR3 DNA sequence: TGTGCCAGCAAACAGGGTGATCTCGTGGCGACTGAAGCTTTCTTT. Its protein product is CASKQGDLVATEAFF.

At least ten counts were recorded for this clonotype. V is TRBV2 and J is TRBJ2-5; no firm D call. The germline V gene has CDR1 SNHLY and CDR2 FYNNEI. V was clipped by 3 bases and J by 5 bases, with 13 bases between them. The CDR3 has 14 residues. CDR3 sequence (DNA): TGTGCCAGCAGTGATTTAACCGTAATGGAGACCCAGTACTTC. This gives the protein CASSDLTVMETQYF.

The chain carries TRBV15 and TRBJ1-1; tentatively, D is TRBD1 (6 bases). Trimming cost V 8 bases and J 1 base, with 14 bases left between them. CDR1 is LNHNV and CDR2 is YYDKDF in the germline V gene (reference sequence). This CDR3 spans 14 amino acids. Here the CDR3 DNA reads TGTGCCACCGAAGAGGACAGAGGGAACACTGAAGCTTTCTTT. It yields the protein CATEEDRGNTEAFF.

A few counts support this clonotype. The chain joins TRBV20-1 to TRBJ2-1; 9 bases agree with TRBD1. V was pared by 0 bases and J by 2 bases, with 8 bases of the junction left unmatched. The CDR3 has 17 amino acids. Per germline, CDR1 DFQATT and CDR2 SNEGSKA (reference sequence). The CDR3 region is CSARDIQGTGPYNEQFF. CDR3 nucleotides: TGCAGTGCTAGAGATATTCAGGGGACAGGGCCCTACAATGAGCAGTTCTTC.

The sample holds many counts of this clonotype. This CDR3 reads CASRDTSVTSTDTQYF. Here the CDR3 DNA reads TGTGCCAGCAGAGATACTAGCGTAACTAGCACAGATACGCAGTATTTT. The chain joins TRBV12-3 or TRBV12-4 to TRBJ2-3, with TRBD2 matching 7 bases. The V segment lost 6 bases and the J segment 0 bases; nucleotides outside the gene matches: 9. There are 16 residues in the CDR3.

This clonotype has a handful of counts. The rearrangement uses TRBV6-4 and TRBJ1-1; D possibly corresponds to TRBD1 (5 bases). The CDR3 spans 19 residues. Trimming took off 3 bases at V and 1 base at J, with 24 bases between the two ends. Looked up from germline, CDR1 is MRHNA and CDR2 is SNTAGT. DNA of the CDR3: TGTGCCAGCAGTGAGTTTATGGAGGGGATAAGGGAAACGAACACTGAAGCTTTCTTT. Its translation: CASSEFMEGIRETNTEAFF.

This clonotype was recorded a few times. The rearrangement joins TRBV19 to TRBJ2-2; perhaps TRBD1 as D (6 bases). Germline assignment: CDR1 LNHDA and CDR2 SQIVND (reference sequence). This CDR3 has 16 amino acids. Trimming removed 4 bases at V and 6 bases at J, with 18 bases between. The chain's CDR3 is CASSTIQGRGAGELFF. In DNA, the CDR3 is TGTGCCAGTAGTACAATACAGGGAAGGGGCGCCGGGGAGCTGTTTTTT. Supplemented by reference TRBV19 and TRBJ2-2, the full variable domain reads DGGITQSPKYLFRKEGQNVTLSCEQNLNHDAMYWYRQDPGQGLRLIYYSQIVNDFQKGDIAEGYSVSREKKESFPLTVTSAQKNPTAFYLCASSTIQGRGAGELFFGEGSRLTVL.

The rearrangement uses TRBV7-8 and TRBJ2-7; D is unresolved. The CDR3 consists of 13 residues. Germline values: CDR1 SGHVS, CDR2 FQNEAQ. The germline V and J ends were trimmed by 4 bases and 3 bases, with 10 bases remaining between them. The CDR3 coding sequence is TGTGCCAGCAGCTCCGGGCTACACTACGAGCAGTACGTC. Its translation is CASSSGLHYEQYV.

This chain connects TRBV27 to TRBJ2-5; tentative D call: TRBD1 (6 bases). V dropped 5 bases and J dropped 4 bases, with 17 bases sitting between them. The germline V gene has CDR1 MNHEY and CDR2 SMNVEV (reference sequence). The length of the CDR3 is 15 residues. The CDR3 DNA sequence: TGTGCCAGCAGTCCGCCGTTGACAGGAACAGAGACCCAGTACTTC. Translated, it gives CASSPPLTGTETQYF.

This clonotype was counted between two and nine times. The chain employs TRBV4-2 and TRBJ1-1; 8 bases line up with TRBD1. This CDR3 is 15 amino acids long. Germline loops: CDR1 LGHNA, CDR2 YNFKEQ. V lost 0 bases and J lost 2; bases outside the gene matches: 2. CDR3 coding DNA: TGTGCCAGCAGCCAAGAGGGACAGGATAACACTGAAGCTTTCTTT. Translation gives CASSQEGQDNTEAFF.